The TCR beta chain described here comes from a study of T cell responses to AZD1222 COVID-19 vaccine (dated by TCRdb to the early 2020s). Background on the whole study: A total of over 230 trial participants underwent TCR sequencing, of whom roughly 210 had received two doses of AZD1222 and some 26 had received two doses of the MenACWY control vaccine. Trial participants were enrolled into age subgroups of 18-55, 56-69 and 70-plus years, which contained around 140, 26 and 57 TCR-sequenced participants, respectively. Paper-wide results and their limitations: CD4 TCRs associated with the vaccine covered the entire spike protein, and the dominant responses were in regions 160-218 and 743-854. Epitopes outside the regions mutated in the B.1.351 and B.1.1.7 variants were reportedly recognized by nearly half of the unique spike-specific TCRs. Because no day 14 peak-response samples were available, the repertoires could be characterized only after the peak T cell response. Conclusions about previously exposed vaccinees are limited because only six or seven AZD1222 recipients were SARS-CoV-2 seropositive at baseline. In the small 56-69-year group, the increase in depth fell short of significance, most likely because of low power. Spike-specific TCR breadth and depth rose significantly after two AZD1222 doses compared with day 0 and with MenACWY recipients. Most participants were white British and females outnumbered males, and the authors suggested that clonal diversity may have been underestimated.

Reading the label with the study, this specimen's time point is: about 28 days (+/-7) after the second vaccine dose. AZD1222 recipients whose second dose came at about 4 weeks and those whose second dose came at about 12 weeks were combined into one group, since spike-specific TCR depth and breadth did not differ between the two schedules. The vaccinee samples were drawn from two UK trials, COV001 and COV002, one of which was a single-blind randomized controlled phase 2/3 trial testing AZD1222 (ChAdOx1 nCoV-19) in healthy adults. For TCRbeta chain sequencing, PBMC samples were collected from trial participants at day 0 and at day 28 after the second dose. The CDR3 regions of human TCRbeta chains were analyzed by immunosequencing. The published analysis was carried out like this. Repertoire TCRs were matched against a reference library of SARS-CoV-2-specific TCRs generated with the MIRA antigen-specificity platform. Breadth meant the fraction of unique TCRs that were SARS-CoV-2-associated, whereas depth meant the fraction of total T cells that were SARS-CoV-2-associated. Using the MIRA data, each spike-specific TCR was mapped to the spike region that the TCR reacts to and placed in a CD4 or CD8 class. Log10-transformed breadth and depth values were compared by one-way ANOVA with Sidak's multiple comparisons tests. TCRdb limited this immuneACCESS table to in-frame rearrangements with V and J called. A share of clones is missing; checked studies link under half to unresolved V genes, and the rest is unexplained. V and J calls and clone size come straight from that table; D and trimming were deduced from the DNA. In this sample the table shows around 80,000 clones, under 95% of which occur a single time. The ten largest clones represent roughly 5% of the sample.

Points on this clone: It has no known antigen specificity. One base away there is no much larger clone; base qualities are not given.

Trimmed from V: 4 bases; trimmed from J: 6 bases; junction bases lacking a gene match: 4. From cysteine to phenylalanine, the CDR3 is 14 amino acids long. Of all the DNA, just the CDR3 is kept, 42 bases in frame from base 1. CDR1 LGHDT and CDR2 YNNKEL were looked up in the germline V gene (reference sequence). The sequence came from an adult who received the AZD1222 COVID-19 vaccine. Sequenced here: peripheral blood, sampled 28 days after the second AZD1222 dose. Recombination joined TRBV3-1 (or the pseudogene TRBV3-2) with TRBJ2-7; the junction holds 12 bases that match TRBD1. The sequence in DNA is TGTGCCAGCAGCCGAGGGACAGGGGGCCTCGAGCAGTACTTC. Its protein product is CASSRGTGGLEQYF.